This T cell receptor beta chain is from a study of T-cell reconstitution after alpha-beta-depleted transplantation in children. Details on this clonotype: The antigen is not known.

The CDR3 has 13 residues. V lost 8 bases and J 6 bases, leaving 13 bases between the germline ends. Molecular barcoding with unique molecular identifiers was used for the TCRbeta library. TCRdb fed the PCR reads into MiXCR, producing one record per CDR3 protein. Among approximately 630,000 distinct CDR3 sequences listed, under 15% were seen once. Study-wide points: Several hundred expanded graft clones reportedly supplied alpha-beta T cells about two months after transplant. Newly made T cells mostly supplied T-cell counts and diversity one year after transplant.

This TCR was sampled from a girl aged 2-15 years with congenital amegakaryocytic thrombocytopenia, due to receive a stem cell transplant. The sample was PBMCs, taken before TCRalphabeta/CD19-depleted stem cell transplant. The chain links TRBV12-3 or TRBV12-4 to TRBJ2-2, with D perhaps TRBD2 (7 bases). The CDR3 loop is CASALGGPGELFF. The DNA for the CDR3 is TGTGCCAGCGCCCTCGGGGGGCCCGGGGAGCTGTTTTTT.